This TCR beta chain appears in the sequencing data of a study of CXCR3-negative and CXCR3-positive naive CD8 T cells. It was by 5' RACE with UMI labels that the TRB cDNA libraries were prepared. TCRdb re-analyzed the 5' RACE reads; it lists each CDR3 protein once, without DNA. The sample has under 85,000 distinct CDR3 sequences. The CDR3 totals 16 residues. Germline values: CDR1 MDHEN, CDR2 SYDVKM. To note about this clonotype: Its target is not known.

Findings and caveats of the study: TRB CDR3 hydrophobicity was greater in CXCR3-positive naive cells than in CXCR3-negative naive cells. The TRBV-TRBJ usage of naive CXCR3-negative and CXCR3-positive cells was similar, but that of memory cells differed. Memory CD8+ cells showed much lower diversity, while both naive subsets were comparably high.

Per CD8+ T cell subset, triplicate sorts of fewer than 350,000 cells each were done. Input material: naive CXCR3- CD8+ T cells from blood. Subset noted: CD45RO-CCR7+CD27+CD95- naive CD8+ T cells lacking CXCR3 (TNR3-). The sequence was collected from a human donor in good health. Some clones in this sample may be carry-over from other donors' samples. The chain combines TRBV28 with TRBJ2-7; there is no DNA to check the TCRdb D call of TRBD2. The CDR3 sequence is CASSPEERDGVTEQYF.